These 29 T cell receptor beta chains were all obtained from the same sample, sequenced in a study of T cell repertoires and HLA-DP antigens. Their specific antigens are unknown. Some clones are missing from TCRdb's copy, which holds only in-frame ones; the method was immunoSEQ multiplex PCR. The sample yields approximately 100,000 clones, around nine tenths seen once. Material: CD4+ T cells from PBMCs. The receptors derive from a man in his forties or fifties in good health and CMV-seronegative.

The V call is TRBV5-1, the J call TRBJ2-2; D gene ambiguous. Between the trimmed V and J ends, which lost 2 bases and 3 bases, there was a span of 8 bases. Germline CDR1 SGHRS, CDR2 YFSETQ. This CDR3 is built from 14 residues. The CDR3 protein is CASSFPADTGELFF. CDR3 sequence (DNA): TGCGCCAGCAGCTTTCCAGCCGACACCGGGGAGCTGTTTTTT.

This clone was picked up one time. This chain uses TRBV4-1 with TRBJ1-2; D is possibly TRBD1 (6 bases). V dropped 0 bases and J dropped 0 bases, with 23 bases sitting between them. CDR1 is MGHRA, CDR2 YSYEKL, per germline. This CDR3 region has 20 residues. CDR3 amino acids: CASSQDASGSRWGPNYGYTF. As DNA, the CDR3 is TGCGCCAGCAGCCAAGACGCCTCAGGTAGTAGGTGGGGGCCTAACTATGGCTACACCTTC.

The J gene is TRBJ2-7, the V gene TRBV7-8; no clear D. The CDR3 is 14 residues long. Germline assignment: CDR1 SGHVS and CDR2 FQNEAQ. Trimming took 7 bases from V and 0 from J, leaving 13 bases between them. CDR3 nucleotide sequence: TGTGCCAGCAAGCCGGAAGAGGTCTCCTACGAGCAGTACTTC. It translates to CASKPEEVSYEQYF.

The chain's CDR3 is CASSRLLVEQYF. The CDR3 DNA reads TGTGCCAGCAGCCGGCTCCTAGTCGAGCAGTACTTC. The chain has TRBV6-1 and TRBJ2-7, with D unclear. The CDR3 consists of 12 residues. V lost 6 bases, J lost 6 bases, and 12 bases lay in between. Germline V gene data show CDR1 as MNHNS and CDR2 as SASEGT.

V is TRBV18 and J is TRBJ2-1; a weak D match, TRBD2 (7 bases). Germline V gene data show CDR1 as KGHSH and CDR2 as LQKENI. With 2 bases removed from V and 7 bases from J, the gap between germline ends came to 15 bases. CDR3 size: 15 residues. CDR3 sequence (DNA): TGTGCCAGCTCACCAACAGGACTAGGGGGAAATGAGCAGTTCTTC. Its translation is CASSPTGLGGNEQFF.

The chain has TRBV18 and TRBJ1-1; 8 bases agree with TRBD1. The J segment lost 6 bases and the V segment lost 2 bases, leaving 2 bases of the junction unmatched. Germline V lookup: CDR1 KGHSH, CDR2 LQKENI. There are 13 residues in the CDR3. The CDR3 DNA is TGTGCCAGCTCACCAGACAGGGGTCCTGAAGCTTTCTTT. The encoded protein is CASSPDRGPEAFF. The full variable domain, completed using reference TRBV18 and TRBJ1-1, is NAGVMQNPRHLVRRRGQEARLRCSPMKGHSHVYWYRQLPEEGLKFMVYLQKENIIDESGMPKERFSAEFPKEGPSILRIQQVVRGDSAAYFCASSPDRGPEAFFGQGTRLTVV.

This clone was seen only once. V is TRBV6-6 and J is TRBJ1-5; D is unresolved. This CDR3 contains 11 residues. The V end was cut by 4 bases, the J end by 8 bases, with 6 bases between. Germline V gives CDR1 MNHNY, CDR2 SVGAGI (reference sequence). The CDR3 bases are TGTGCCAGCAGTTCGGGAGAGCCCCAGCATTTT. Translated, it gives CASSSGEPQHF.

This clone was picked up one time. The chain links TRBV6-4 to TRBJ1-1, with TRBD1 matching over 7 bases. Looked up from germline, CDR1 is MRHNA and CDR2 is SNTAGT. Trimming cost V 6 bases and J 0 bases; bases outside gene matches: 4. There are 14 residues in the CDR3. The CDR3 spells CASSMDRLNTEAFF. The DNA of the CDR3 is TGTGCCAGCAGCATGGACAGGTTGAACACTGAAGCTTTCTTT.

The V and J genes are TRBV5-1 and TRBJ2-2, with unresolved D. CDR3 length: 13 amino acids. V gave up 0 bases and J gave up 7 bases, with 7 bases separating them. Germline loops: CDR1 SGHRS, CDR2 YFSETQ. CDR3 coding DNA: TGCGCCAGCAGCTTGGTGTGGCTCGGGGAGCTGTTTTTT. Translating gives CASSLVWLGELFF.

V and J are TRBV5-5 and TRBJ2-1; perhaps TRBD2 as D (5 bases). Trimming shortened V by 1 base and J by 9 bases, and 14 bases separated the two germline ends. The length of the CDR3 is 14 residues. CDR1 SGHKS and CDR2 YYEKEE come from the germline V gene (reference sequence). CDR3: CASSLIFGVGEQFF. The CDR3 DNA follows: TGTGCCAGCAGCTTGATTTTCGGGGTGGGTGAGCAGTTCTTC. Based on the CDR3 plus reference TRBV5-5 and TRBJ2-1, the full variable domain is DAGVTQSPTHLIKTRGQQVTLRCSPISGHKSVSWYQQVLGQGPQFIFQYYEKEERGRGNFPDRFSARQFPNYSSELNVNALLLGDSALYLCASSLIFGVGEQFFGPGTRLTVL.

This chain connects TRBV13 to TRBJ2-5, with TRBD2 matching over 8 bases. With V trimmed by 0 bases and J by 7 bases, 4 bases remained unmatched. CDR3 length: 14 amino acids. Germline lookup yields CDR1 PRHDT and CDR2 FYEKMQ (reference sequence). The CDR3 here is CASSLGTSDRTQYF. CDR3 sequence (DNA): TGTGCCAGCAGCTTAGGGACTAGCGATCGGACCCAGTACTTC.

The V call is TRBV30, the J call TRBJ2-7; the match to TRBD2 covers 9 bases. V shed 5 bases, J shed 9 bases, and the junction held 11 bases outside the gene matches. This CDR3 comprises 13 residues. Germline lookup yields CDR1 GTSNPN and CDR2 SVGIG (reference sequence). CDR3 residues: CAWGNSGSTAQYF. As DNA, the CDR3 is TGTGCCTGGGGTAATAGCGGGAGTACAGCGCAGTACTTC.

The chain joins TRBV5-4 to TRBJ2-7; the match to TRBD1 covers 8 bases. The CDR3 contains 15 residues. Unmatched junction bases numbered 14, after V lost 5 bases and J lost 7 bases. The germline gives CDR1 SGHNT, CDR2 YYREEE (reference sequence). Here the CDR3 reads CASSSIPRQGREQYF. The CDR3 DNA follows: TGTGCCAGCAGTTCCATCCCCAGACAGGGGAGGGAGCAGTACTTC.

This chain joins TRBV9 and TRBJ2-2, with D uncertain. The CDR3 totals 11 residues. Germline V CDR1 and CDR2: SGDLS, YYNGEE. With 6 bases removed from V and 6 bases from J, the gap between germline ends came to 6 bases. The CDR3 loop reads CASTSAGELFF. Written as DNA, the CDR3 is TGTGCCAGCACTTCGGCCGGGGAGCTGTTTTTT.

This clone was recorded a few times. J is TRBJ2-2 and V is TRBV5-4; 8 bases agree with TRBD1. Unmatched junction bases numbered 5, after V lost 4 bases and J lost 0 bases. This CDR3 region has 16 residues. The germline CDR1 and CDR2 sequences are SGHNT and YYREEE (reference sequence). The CDR3 DNA sequence: TGTGCCAGCAGCAGAGGACAGGGCTCGAACACCGGGGAGCTGTTTTTT. Residues: CASSRGQGSNTGELFF. Drawing the rest from reference TRBV5-4 and TRBJ2-2, the complete variable domain is ETGVTQSPTHLIKTRGQQVTLRCSSQSGHNTVSWYQQALGQGPQFIFQYYREEENGRGNFPPRFSGLQFPNYSSELNVNALELDDSALYLCASSRGQGSNTGELFFGEGSRLTVL.

This clone was counted once. The chain carries TRBV5-4 and TRBJ2-2; D ambiguous. The CDR3 runs 12 residues. CDR1 is SGHNT, CDR2 YYREEE, per germline (reference sequence). Between the trimmed V and J ends, which lost 2 bases and 7 bases, there was a span of 6 bases. In DNA form, the CDR3 reads TGTGCCAGCAGCTTTGATAGCGGGGAGCTGTTTTTT. It translates to CASSFDSGELFF.

This clone was observed once. The V and J genes are TRBV10-1 and TRBJ2-1; D gene uncertain. The V gene lost 5 bases and the J gene lost 6 bases, with 14 bases spanning the gap. Germline CDR1 and CDR2: WNHNN and SYGVQD (reference sequence). This CDR3 has 14 amino acids. In nucleotides, the CDR3 is TGCGCCAGCAGTCCTGACATCGATCGCAATGAGCAGTTCTTC. Translation: CASSPDIDRNEQFF.

V is TRBV28 and J is TRBJ1-4; D possibly corresponds to TRBD1 (5 bases). Looked up from germline, CDR1 is MDHEN and CDR2 is SYDVKM. The CDR3 has 15 amino acids. Trimming left V 6 bases short and J 3 bases short, with 14 bases between. The CDR3, as DNA: TGTGCCAGCAGGGGGCTTGGGACGCCTAATGAAAAACTGTTTTTT. Residues: CASRGLGTPNEKLFF. The full variable domain, in which reference TRBV28 and TRBJ1-4 provide the parts outside the CDR3, is DVKVTQSSRYLVKRTGEKVFLECVQDMDHENMFWYRQDPGLGLRLIYFSYDVKMKEKGDIPEGYSVSREKKERFSLILESASTNQTSMYLCASRGLGTPNEKLFFGSGTQLSVL.

The chain combines TRBV9 with TRBJ2-1, with 11 positions matching TRBD2. Germline values: CDR1 SGDLS, CDR2 YYNGEE. The V gene end was trimmed by 1 base and the J gene end by 5 bases; junction bases not matched to a gene: 5. The CDR3 loop spans 16 amino acids. The CDR3: CASSVTSGSGHNEQFF. DNA of the CDR3: TGTGCCAGCAGCGTAACTAGCGGGAGTGGCCACAATGAGCAGTTCTTC.

The count of this clone is one. This chain uses TRBV11-3 with TRBJ2-5; 7 bases agree with TRBD1. CDR1 is SGHNT, CDR2 YENEEA, per germline. V shed 5 bases, J shed 2 bases, and the junction held 5 bases outside the gene matches. This CDR3 region has 14 residues. The CDR3 reads CASSPGQDQETQYF. The CDR3 bases are TGTGCCAGCAGCCCCGGACAGGATCAAGAGACCCAGTACTTC.

This chain joins TRBV5-8 and TRBJ2-5; 15 bases align to TRBD2. The CDR3 has 16 residues. CDR1 is SGHTS, CDR2 YDEGEE, per germline. The V segment lost 4 bases and the J segment 1 base; nucleotides outside the gene matches: 2. The CDR3: CASSPGLAGGQETQYF. CDR3 bases: TGTGCCAGCAGCCCGGGACTAGCGGGGGGCCAAGAGACCCAGTACTTC. The whole variable domain, remainder taken from reference TRBV5-8 and TRBJ2-5, is EAGVTQSPTHLIKTRGQQATLRCSPISGHTSVYWYQQALGLGLQFLLWYDEGEERNRGNFPPRFSGRQFPNYSSELNVNALELEDSALYLCASSPGLAGGQETQYFGPGTRLLVL.

The J gene is TRBJ2-1, the V gene TRBV18, with 9 bases identical to TRBD1. V lost 3 bases and J lost 5; bases outside the gene matches: 5. CDR3 length equals 15 residues. Per the germline V gene, CDR1 is KGHSH and CDR2 is LQKENI. The CDR3 nucleotides are TGTGCCAGCTCACCGCTGGGGACAGGGAACAATGAGCAGTTCTTC. Its translation is CASSPLGTGNNEQFF.

This clone came up once. CDR3 nucleotide sequence: TGTGCCAGCAGCTCCATCCAGTCCGGGGAGCTGTTTTTT. Amino acid sequence: CASSSIQSGELFF. J is TRBJ2-2 and V is TRBV7-2, with D unclear. The CDR3 has 13 residues. V was clipped by 4 bases and J by 6 bases, with 9 bases between them. Looked up from germline, CDR1 is SGHTA and CDR2 is FQGNSA.

The chain is built from TRBV2 and TRBJ2-2; D call uncertain. Germline V gives CDR1 SNHLY, CDR2 FYNNEI. The V and J ends lost 5 bases and 3 bases respectively, with 10 bases between them. This CDR3 contains 14 residues. CDR3 amino acids: CASSLKTDTGELFF. The DNA for the CDR3 is TGTGCCAGCAGTCTCAAAACAGACACCGGGGAGCTGTTTTTT.

The genes are TRBV4-2 and TRBJ2-3, with TRBD2 matching over 11 bases. J gave up 3 bases and V 3 bases, and 2 bases lay outside the gene matches. This CDR3 spans 15 amino acids. Looked up from germline, CDR1 is LGHNA and CDR2 is YNFKEQ. CDR3 protein: CASSQIAGGTDTQYF. CDR3 sequence (DNA): TGTGCCAGCAGCCAGATAGCGGGGGGGACAGATACGCAGTATTTT.

The chain uses TRBV4-3 and TRBJ2-1; D is unclear. Germline values: CDR1 LGHNA, CDR2 YSLEER. Deletions cut 2 bases from V and 1 base from J, with 18 bases between. CDR3 length equals 18 residues. The CDR3 reads CASSQRLKGFGSYNEQFF. The CDR3 coding sequence is TGCGCCAGCAGCCAAAGATTGAAGGGTTTTGGGTCCTACAATGAGCAGTTCTTC.

CDR3 amino acids: CASSMRSAGDNEQFF. CDR3 coding DNA: TGTGCCAGTAGTATGAGGTCCGCGGGAGACAATGAGCAGTTCTTC. The V gene is TRBV19, the J gene TRBJ2-1, with 7 positions matching TRBD2. Looked up from germline, CDR1 is LNHDA and CDR2 is SQIVND (reference sequence). J lost 5 bases, V lost 3 bases, and 7 bases had no gene match. There are 15 residues in the CDR3.

This chain uses TRBV7-9 with TRBJ2-7; 8 bases are shared with TRBD1. The V segment lost 5 bases and the J segment 5 bases; nucleotides outside the gene matches: 2. Per the germline V gene, CDR1 is SEHNR and CDR2 is FQNEAQ (reference sequence). The CDR3 has 12 residues. The CDR3 DNA is TGTGCCAGCAGCCGGACAGGGAACGAGCAGTACTTC. This gives the protein CASSRTGNEQYF.

V is TRBV18 and J is TRBJ1-1; D not certain. Trimming stripped 1 base from V and 0 bases from J, with 9 bases between. Germline V CDR1 and CDR2: KGHSH, LQKENI. There are 15 residues in the CDR3. DNA of the CDR3: TGTGCCAGCTCACCACGGTCCCAATTGAACACTGAAGCTTTCTTT. Translation gives CASSPRSQLNTEAFF.